This T cell receptor beta chain was sequenced for a study of T cells in Graves' hyperthyroidism and ophthalmopathy. Study as a whole: Peripheral blood samples were taken at initial diagnosis, prior to any treatment.

General study findings and limits: Among clonotypes expanded in thyroid above 0.001, most were also found in blood. Researchers report that a 13 V-J model separated ophthalmopathy from stable hyperthyroidism.

Amplified TCR beta CDR3 regions came from RNA transcripts. With the HTBI primer set, the TCR CDR3 went through a first round of RT-PCR. TCRdb redid the calling of the multiplex PCR reads with MiXCR, one entry per CDR3 protein. The repertoire holds around 580,000 distinct CDR3 sequences, 16% seen once, with more than 15% in the top ten. A few counts support this clonotype. The antigen is unknown. Germline trimming cut 2 bases from V and 4 bases from J; bases unmatched to any gene: 2. The CDR3 has 15 residues. The germline CDR1 and CDR2 sequences are SNHLY and FYNNEI. Every diagnosis used clinical symptoms, serum thyroxine and TRAb, thyroid ultrasound and orbital computed tomography.

The chain joins TRBV2 to TRBJ1-4, with 9 bases identical to TRBD1. Sample: blood. This receptor was identified in a woman aged 18-35 years with Graves' hyperthyroidism. CDR3: CASSEWDRDNEKLFF. The CDR3 DNA reads as TGTGCCAGCAGTGAATGGGACAGGGATAATGAAAAACTGTTTTTT.